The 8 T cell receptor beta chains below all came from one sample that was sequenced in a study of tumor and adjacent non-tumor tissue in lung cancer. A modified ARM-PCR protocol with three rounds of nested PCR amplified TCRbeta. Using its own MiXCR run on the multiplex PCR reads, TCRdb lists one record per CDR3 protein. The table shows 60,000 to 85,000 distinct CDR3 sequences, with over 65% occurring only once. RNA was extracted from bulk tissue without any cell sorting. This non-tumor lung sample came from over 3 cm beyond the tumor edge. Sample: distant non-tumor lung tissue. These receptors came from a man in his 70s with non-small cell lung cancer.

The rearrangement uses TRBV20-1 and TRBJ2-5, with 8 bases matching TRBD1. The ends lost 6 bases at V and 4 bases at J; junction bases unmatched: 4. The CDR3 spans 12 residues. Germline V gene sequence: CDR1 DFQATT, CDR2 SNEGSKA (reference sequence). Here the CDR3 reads CSAATGVETQYF. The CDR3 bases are TGCAGTGCGGCGACAGGGGTAGAGACCCAGTACTTC.

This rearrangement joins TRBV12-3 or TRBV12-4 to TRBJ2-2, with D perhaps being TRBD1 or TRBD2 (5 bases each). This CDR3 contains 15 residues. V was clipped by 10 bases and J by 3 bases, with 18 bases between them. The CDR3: CANTTGQGDTGELFF. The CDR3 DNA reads TGTGCCAACACCACGGGGCAGGGAGACACCGGGGAGCTGTTTTTT.

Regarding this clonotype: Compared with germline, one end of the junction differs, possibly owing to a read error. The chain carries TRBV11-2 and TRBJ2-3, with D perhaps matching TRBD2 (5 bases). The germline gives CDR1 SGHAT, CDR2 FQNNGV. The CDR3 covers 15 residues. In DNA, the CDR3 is TGTGCCAGCAGCGTAGATCTGGCTAGCATAGATACGCAGTATTTT. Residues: CASSVDLASIDTQYF.

The CDR3 spells CASSKGTGDDQPQYF. CDR3 DNA sequence: TGTGCCAGTAGTAAGGGGACAGGAGACGATCAGCCCCAGTATTTT. The chain employs TRBV19 and TRBJ1-5; 8 bases align to TRBD1. Judging by the DNA end, TRBJ2-3 fits better; the J call may be wrong. Germline-derived CDR1 and CDR2 are LNHDA and SQIVND (reference sequence). The CDR3 has 15 amino acids.

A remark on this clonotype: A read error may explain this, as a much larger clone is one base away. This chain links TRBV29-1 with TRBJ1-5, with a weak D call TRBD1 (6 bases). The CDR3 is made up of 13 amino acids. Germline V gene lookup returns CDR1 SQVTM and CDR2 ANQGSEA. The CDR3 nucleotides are TGCAGCGTTCAGGGGTCCGGCAATCAGGCCCAGCATTTT. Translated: CSVQGSGNQAQHF.

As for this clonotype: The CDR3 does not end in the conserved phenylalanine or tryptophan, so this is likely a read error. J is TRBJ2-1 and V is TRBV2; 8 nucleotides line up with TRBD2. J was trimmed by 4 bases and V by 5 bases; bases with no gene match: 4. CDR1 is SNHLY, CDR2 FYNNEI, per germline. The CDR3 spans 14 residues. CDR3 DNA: TGTGCCAGCAGTTCTCCTAGCGGGTACAATGAGCAGTTCCTC. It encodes CASSSPSGYNEQFL.

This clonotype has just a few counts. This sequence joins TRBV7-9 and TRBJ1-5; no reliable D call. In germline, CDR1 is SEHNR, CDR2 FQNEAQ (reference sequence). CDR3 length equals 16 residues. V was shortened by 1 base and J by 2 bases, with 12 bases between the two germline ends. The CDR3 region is CASSLELGAGNQPQHF. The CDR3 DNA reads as TGTGCCAGCAGCTTAGAACTTGGAGCGGGCAATCAGCCCCAGCATTTT.

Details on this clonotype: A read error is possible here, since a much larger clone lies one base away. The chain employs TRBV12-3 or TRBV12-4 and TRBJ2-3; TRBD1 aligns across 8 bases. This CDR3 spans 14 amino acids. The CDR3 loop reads CASSFSRGLDTKYF. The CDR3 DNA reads TGTGCCAGCAGTTTTTCCAGGGGGCTGGATACGAAGTATTTT.